A selection of T cell receptor beta chains follows, all from one sample in a study of blood T cells in healthy people across ages. Via MiXCR, TCRdb re-called the 5' RACE reads, giving one row per CDR3 protein. Of some 1.6 million distinct CDR3 sequences in the sample, roughly 32% were seen once. Sequencing input: blood. The receptors come from a woman between 25 and 40 years old in good health. CDR3s include the opening cysteine and the closing phenylalanine or tryptophan. A D gene is named only where the DNA matches it firmly. Expanded clones are given a class, and other clones once, few, many or no size at all.

J,size,D,V,DNA,CDR3
TRBJ2-3,-,TRBD2,TRBV6-5,TGTGCCAACAGTTACGCCCCCGGGACTAGCGGTCGCCCGGGGGATACGCAGTATTTT,CANSYAPGTSGRPGDTQYF
TRBJ2-1,few,-,TRBV4-1,TGCGCCAGCAGGCGCCCGGAACGGGACATCGACAATGAGCAGTTCTTC,CASRRPERDIDNEQFF
TRBJ2-7,-,-,TRBV3-1,TGTGCCAGTCAAAGCGAAGGGTTCTACGAGCAGTACTTC,CASQSEGFYEQYF
TRBJ2-1,-,-,TRBV24-1,TGTGCCACCAGTGATAGGGACGGAGGGAGTGAGCAGTTCTTC,CATSDRDGGSEQFF
TRBJ1-2,few,TRBD1,TRBV4-2,TGTGCCAGCAGCCAAGAGACAGGGGACCGTGGCTACACCTTC,CASSQETGDRGYTF
TRBJ1-1,few,-,TRBV28,TGTGCCAGCAGTTCCCAGCCCCGGACGTACACTGAAGCTTTCTTT,CASSSQPRTYTEAFF
TRBJ2-3,few,-,TRBV20-1,TGCAGTGCTAGACCGATAAACACAGATACGCAGTATTTT,CSARPINTDTQYF
TRBJ2-1,-,-,TRBV27,TGTGCCAGCAGTACACAGGCTCATCTCTCCTACAATGAGCAGTTCTTC,CASSTQAHLSYNEQFF
TRBJ2-7,-,TRBD2,TRBV3-1,TGTGCCAGCAGCCAAGTCTCGGGACTAGTGAACGAGCAGTACTTC,CASSQVSGLVNEQYF
TRBJ2-7,-,TRBD1,TRBV20-1,TGCAGTGCTAGAGATGCGGGGACAGGGGGTTCCTACGAGCAGTACTTC,CSARDAGTGGSYEQYF
TRBJ2-5,few,-,TRBV5-6,TGTGCCAGCAGCCCCTTGGGGACTCGCGGAGGGGGAGCAGAGACCCAGTACTTC,CASSPLGTRGGGAETQYF
TRBJ2-1,-,-,TRBV9,-,CASSVGQGIYNEQLF
TRBJ2-1,-,-,TRBV6-5,TGTGCCAGCAGTTCCCAACAGAGCTCCTACAATGAGCAGTTCTTC,CASSSQQSSYNEQFF
TRBJ2-7,-,-,TRBV6-6,TGTGCCAGCAGTTACGACGACGGGGCCTACGAGCAGTACTTC,CASSYDDGAYEQYF
TRBJ2-6,-,-,TRBV5-1,TGCGCCAGCAGCCCCGCTGTATCTTTCCTGGCCAACGTCCTGACTTTC,CASSPAVSFLANVLTF
TRBJ2-1,few,TRBD1,TRBV6-2/TRBV6-3,TGTGCCAGCAGTTATAGGGGGCCCAATGAGCAGTTCTTC,CASSYRGPNEQFF
TRBJ2-1,-,-,TRBV7-2,TGTGCCAGCAGCTCAGTAAGTTTGCCCTACAATGAGCAGTTCTTC,CASSSVSLPYNEQFF
TRBJ1-1,many,TRBD1,TRBV4-1,TGCGCCAGCAGCCTGATTCTCGGGACAGGGAACACTGAAGCTTTCTTT,CASSLILGTGNTEAFF
TRBJ1-1,many,-,TRBV5-1,TGCGCCAGCAACACAGATGGACGGAACACTGAAGCTTTCTTT,CASNTDGRNTEAFF
TRBJ1-4,-,-,TRBV30,TGTGCCTGGAGTCGCGACCGGGAGGGGATTAATGAAAAACTGTTTTTT,CAWSRDREGINEKLFF
TRBJ2-1,-,-,TRBV6-5,TGTGCCAGCAGTCACCGGGACCCTTACAATGAGCAGTTCTTC,CASSHRDPYNEQFF
TRBJ2-1,-,-,TRBV20-1,TGCAGTGCTAGTAACCGAAAGGAGGGGGGATACAATGAGCAGTTCTTC,CSASNRKEGGYNEQFF
TRBJ2-1,few,-,TRBV15,TGTGCCACCAGCAGAGATAATGGCGAGCAGTTCTTC,CATSRDNGEQFF
TRBJ2-7,-,TRBD1,TRBV28,TGTGCCAGCAGTTTAAAGGTACAGGGGGAAGAAGTAACCTCCTACGAGCAGTACTTC,CASSLKVQGEEVTSYEQYF
TRBJ2-3,-,-,TRBV30,TGTGCCTGGATGTGGGGGGTCGGCACAGATACGCAGTATTTT,CAWMWGVGTDTQYF
TRBJ1-6,few,-,TRBV6-1,TGTGCCAGCAGTGAAGCAGACGGATCTGCCTCACCCCTCCACTTT,CASSEADGSASPLHF
TRBJ1-1,-,-,TRBV5-1,TGCGCCAGCAGCTTGGGTTCAAACGGTATGAACACTGAAGCTTTCTTT,CASSLGSNGMNTEAFF
TRBJ2-7,many,-,TRBV18,TGTGCCAGCAGCCCAGGGGTGAGCTCCTACGAGCAGTACTTC,CASSPGVSSYEQYF
TRBJ2-5,-,TRBD2,TRBV24-1,TGTGCCACCAGTGATTTGAACCCTGGGACGGGGGGGACCCAGTACTTC,CATSDLNPGTGGTQYF
TRBJ2-7,-,-,TRBV20-1,TGCAGTGCTAGTACCCCGTCCTACGAGCAGTACTTC,CSASTPSYEQYF
TRBJ2-2,-,TRBD1,TRBV5-1,TGCGCCAGCAGGCCGGGACAGGCCAACACCAGGGAGCTGTTTTTT,CASRPGQANTRELFF
TRBJ1-6,-,-,TRBV20-1,TGCAGTGCTAGACGAGGCAGTGAGGGGAGCTCCTATAATTCACCCCTCCACTTT,CSARRGSEGSSYNSPLHF
TRBJ2-1,-,TRBD2,TRBV4-1,TGCGCCAGCAGCCCAGGGACTAGCGGGAATATGCGGAATGAGCAGTTCTTC,CASSPGTSGNMRNEQFF
TRBJ2-7,-,TRBD2,TRBV6-5,TGTGCCAGCAGTTTCCGAAGGGGTGCTAGCGGGGGATCCTACGAGCAGTACTTC,CASSFRRGASGGSYEQYF
TRBJ2-1,few,TRBD2,TRBV5-1,TGCGCCAGCAGCCGAGGAGGACTAGCGGGGGACAATGAGCAGTTCTTC,CASSRGGLAGDNEQFF
TRBJ1-1,once,-,TRBV10-3,TGTGCCATCAGTATTATTTCATCCATCCCGACGGGGCTTTTTGACGCTGAAGCTTTCTTT,CAISIISSIPTGLFDAEAFF
TRBJ2-7,few,-,TRBV28,TGTGCCAGTGCAGGGGTGGAAATCTACGAGCAGTACTTC,CASAGVEIYEQYF
TRBJ1-1,-,-,TRBV25-1,TGTGCCAGCAGTGAATTTGGGCGGGGGACTGAAGCTTTCTTT,CASSEFGRGTEAFF
TRBJ2-1,few,TRBD2,TRBV2,TGTGCCAGCTGTTGGCTAGCGGGGGGGAATGAGCAGTTCTTC,CASCWLAGGNEQFF
TRBJ1-1,few,TRBD1,TRBV10-3,TGTGCCATCAGTGGAGGGGGCGCCGGGGCTTTCTTT,CAISGGGAGAFF
TRBJ2-7,many,-,TRBV20-1,TGCAGTGCTAGCGCGGGCCCCTCCTACGAGCAGTACTTC,CSASAGPSYEQYF
TRBJ1-2,-,TRBD1,TRBV5-1,TGCGCCAGCAGCTTTGACGGGACAGATGGCTACACCTTC,CASSFDGTDGYTF
TRBJ2-7,few,-,TRBV7-8,TGTGCCAGCAGCTTACGGGTCAACCCGGTAGACGAGCAGTACTTC,CASSLRVNPVDEQYF